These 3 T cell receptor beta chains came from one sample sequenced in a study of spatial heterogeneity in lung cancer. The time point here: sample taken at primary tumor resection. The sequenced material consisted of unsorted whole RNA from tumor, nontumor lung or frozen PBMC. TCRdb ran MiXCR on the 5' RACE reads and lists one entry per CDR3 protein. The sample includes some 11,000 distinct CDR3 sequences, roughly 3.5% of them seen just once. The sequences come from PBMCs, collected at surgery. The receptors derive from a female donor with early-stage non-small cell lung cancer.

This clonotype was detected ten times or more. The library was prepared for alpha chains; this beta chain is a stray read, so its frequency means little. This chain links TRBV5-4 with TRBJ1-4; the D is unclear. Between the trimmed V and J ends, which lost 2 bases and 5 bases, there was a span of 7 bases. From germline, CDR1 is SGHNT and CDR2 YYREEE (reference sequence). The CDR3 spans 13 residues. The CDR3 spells CASSFGPNEKLFF. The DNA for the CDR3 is TGTGCCAGCAGCTTCGGACCCAATGAAAAACTGTTTTTT. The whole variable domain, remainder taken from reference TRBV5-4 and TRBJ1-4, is ETGVTQSPTHLIKTRGQQVTLRCSSQSGHNTVSWYQQALGQGPQFIFQYYREEENGRGNFPPRFSGLQFPNYSSELNVNALELDDSALYLCASSFGPNEKLFFGSGTQLSVL.

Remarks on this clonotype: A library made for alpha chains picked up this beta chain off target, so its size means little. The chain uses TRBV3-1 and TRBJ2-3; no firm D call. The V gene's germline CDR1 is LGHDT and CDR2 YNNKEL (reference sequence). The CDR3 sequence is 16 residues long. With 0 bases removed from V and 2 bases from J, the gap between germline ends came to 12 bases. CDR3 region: CASSQEWGHNTDTQYF. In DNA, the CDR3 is TGTGCCAGCAGCCAAGAATGGGGTCACAACACAGATACGCAGTATTTT.

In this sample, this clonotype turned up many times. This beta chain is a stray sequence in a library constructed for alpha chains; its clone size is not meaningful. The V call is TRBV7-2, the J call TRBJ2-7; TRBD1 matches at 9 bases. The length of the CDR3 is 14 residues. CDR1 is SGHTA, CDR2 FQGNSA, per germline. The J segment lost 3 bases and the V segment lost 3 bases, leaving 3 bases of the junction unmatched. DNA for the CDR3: TGTGCCAGCAGCTTGGACAGGGGAAACTACGAGCAGTACTTC. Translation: CASSLDRGNYEQYF. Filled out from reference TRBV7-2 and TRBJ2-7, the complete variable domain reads GAGVSQSPSNKVTEKGKDVELRCDPISGHTALYWYRQSLGQGLEFLIYFQGNSAPDKSGLPSDRFSAERTGGSVSTLTIQRTQQEDSAVYLCASSLDRGNYEQYFGPGTRLTVT.